The clone carrying this TCR beta chain was seen a handful of times. This specimen belongs to a study of OX40 agonist ivuxolimab in advanced cancers. About the study: Every 2 weeks, patients got intravenous ivuxolimab at one of six dose levels (0.01-10 mg/kg). Having had anti-PD-1, anti-PD-L1 or anti-CTLA-4 therapy before was allowed, and roughly 38% had some.

Assay: immunoSEQ multiplex PCR; the TCRdb copy retains only in-frame clones and omits some. The sample consists of about 91,000 clones, around 88% of them appearing once. The source was CD4+ or CD8+ T cells sorted from blood, collected in a trial of the OX40 agonist ivuxolimab. The sequence derives from an adult with an advanced solid tumor such as melanoma, head and neck, liver or kidney cancer.

The CDR3 DNA sequence: TGTGCCAGCTCACCATCCCAACAGACGGGTCAGCCCCAGCATTTT. This encodes CASSPSQQTGQPQHF. V and J are TRBV18 and TRBJ1-5; unclear D gene. Germline V gene sequence: CDR1 KGHSH, CDR2 LQKENI. Trimming removed 2 bases from V and 6 bases from J, with 14 bases in between. This CDR3 contains 15 residues.